This T cell receptor beta chain was profiled in a study of cytomegalovirus exposure and HLA in healthy donors (dated by TCRdb to about 2017). As for the study more broadly: The 666 repertoires of the first cohort and the 120 or so validation repertoires were produced on the same platform, according to a later analysis. The study combined high-throughput TCR immunosequencing, statistical association of individual TCRs with disease status, and machine learning to predict cytomegalovirus infection status. A separate validation cohort of roughly 120 different subjects was used in addition to the 666-subject first cohort. The study aimed to test whether signatures of past pathogen exposure could be identified by cataloging public T cell receptors. Overall results and qualifications from the work: In both the original and validation cohorts, the classifier was reported to diagnose cytomegalovirus status with high specificity and sensitivity. A total of about 150 TCR beta chains were listed by the study as associated with cytomegalovirus. All 130 or so repertoires were used to score co-occurrence in the validation cohort in a later analysis, because that analysis had no HLA typing for the cohort. A few of the identified cytomegalovirus-associated TCR beta chains were confirmed in vitro to be specific for cytomegalovirus antigens. The authors suggested that the approach could potentially be extended to other disease states and immunological phenotypes. Across donors, most TCR sequences were observed very rarely, whereas some public TCRs were present in many individuals. Of the cluster scores, roughly 95% were above 0 in a later analysis, which found that TCRs clustered in the first cohort also tended to co-occur in the approximately 110 validation repertoires.

Comments on this clone: The antigen it binds to is not known. Base quality data are lacking; no much larger clone is found one base away. This sample also contains other DNA sequences that code for the same CDR3.

A distance of 4 bases separates the germline ends of V and J, which lose 3 bases and 2 bases respectively. The CDR3 numbers 13 residues from cysteine through phenylalanine. The read is trimmed to its CDR3 DNA, 39 bases read in frame from base 1. According to the germline V gene, CDR1 reads MDHEN and CDR2 reads SYDVKM. Donors formed part of the validation cohort, which comprised 120 subjects and was distinct from the first cohort of 666 subjects. Library construction relied on the immunoSEQ multiplex PCR assay. Per the original workflow: To diagnose cytomegalovirus status from the catalog of TCR beta chain sequences, a statistical classification framework was built. What TCRdb holds here is the immuneACCESS table cut down to in-frame rearrangements. Part of the clones is not present; checked against another copy, under half of the missing clones reflect an unresolved V gene, and the others are unexplained. From that table come the V and J calls and clone size; the DNA was used to work out D and trimming. Here the sample has 90,000 to 130,000 clones; roughly 87% occur a single time. The ten largest account for around 1.8% of the sample.

The material sequenced was PBMCs. The clonotype originates from a woman between 18 and 29 years old in good health and CMV-seronegative. Recombination joined TRBV28 with TRBJ2-2, with the D segment identity uncertain. The CDR3 corresponds to CASSFSNTGELFF. Read as DNA, the sequence is TGTGCCAGCAGTTTCAGTAACACCGGGGAGCTGTTTTTT.